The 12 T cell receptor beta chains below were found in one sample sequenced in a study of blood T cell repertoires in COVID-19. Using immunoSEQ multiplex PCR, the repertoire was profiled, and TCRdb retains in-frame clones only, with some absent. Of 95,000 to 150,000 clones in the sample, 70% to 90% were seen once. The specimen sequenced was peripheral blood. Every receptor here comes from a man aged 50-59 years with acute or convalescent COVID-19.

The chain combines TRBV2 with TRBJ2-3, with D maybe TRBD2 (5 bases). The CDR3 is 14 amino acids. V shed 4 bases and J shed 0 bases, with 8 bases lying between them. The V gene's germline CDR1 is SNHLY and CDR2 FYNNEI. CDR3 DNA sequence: TGTGCCAGCAGTGTCTCGGGGAGCACAGATACGCAGTATTTT. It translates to CASSVSGSTDTQYF.

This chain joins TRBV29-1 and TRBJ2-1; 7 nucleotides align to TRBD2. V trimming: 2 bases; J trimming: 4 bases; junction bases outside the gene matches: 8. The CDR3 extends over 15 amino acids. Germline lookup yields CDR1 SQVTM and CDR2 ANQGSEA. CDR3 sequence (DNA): TGCAGCGTTGAATATAGTTCTAGCGGATACAATGAGCAGTTCTTC. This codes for CSVEYSSSGYNEQFF.

As DNA, the CDR3 is TGTGCCAGTAGTATCAGGGGGCAGAAACAGCCCCAGCATTTT. Protein: CASSIRGQKQPQHF. V gene TRBV19 combines with J gene TRBJ1-5; 8 positions match TRBD1. The germline V gene encodes CDR1 LNHDA and CDR2 SQIVND (reference sequence). The CDR3 extends over 14 amino acids. With V trimmed by 3 bases and J by 7 bases, 5 bases remained unmatched.

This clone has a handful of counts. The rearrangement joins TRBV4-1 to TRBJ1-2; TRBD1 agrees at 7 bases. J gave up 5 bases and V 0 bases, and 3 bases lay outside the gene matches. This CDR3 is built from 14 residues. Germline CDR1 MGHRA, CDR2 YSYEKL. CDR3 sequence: CASSQEVRGYGYTF. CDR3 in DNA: TGCGCCAGCAGCCAAGAAGTCAGGGGGTATGGCTACACCTTC.

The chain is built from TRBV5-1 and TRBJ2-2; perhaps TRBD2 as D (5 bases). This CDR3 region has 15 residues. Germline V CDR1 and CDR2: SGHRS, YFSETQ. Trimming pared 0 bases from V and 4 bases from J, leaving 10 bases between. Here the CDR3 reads CASSLVHGVTGELFF. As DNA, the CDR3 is TGCGCCAGCAGCTTGGTTCACGGGGTCACCGGGGAGCTGTTTTTT.

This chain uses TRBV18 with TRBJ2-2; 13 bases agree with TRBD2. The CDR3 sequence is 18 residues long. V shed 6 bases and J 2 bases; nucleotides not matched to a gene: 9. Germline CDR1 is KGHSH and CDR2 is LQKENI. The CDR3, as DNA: TGTGCCAGCTCCCCCTTCGGACTAGCGGGAGATAACACCGGGGAGCTGTTTTTT. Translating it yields CASSPFGLAGDNTGELFF.

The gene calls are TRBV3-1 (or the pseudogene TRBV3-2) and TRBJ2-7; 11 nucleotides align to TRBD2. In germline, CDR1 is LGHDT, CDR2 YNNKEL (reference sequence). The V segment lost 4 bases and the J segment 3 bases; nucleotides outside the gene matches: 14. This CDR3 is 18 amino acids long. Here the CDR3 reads CASSPVGTSGPGDYEQYF. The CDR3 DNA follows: TGTGCCAGCAGCCCTGTCGGGACTAGCGGCCCCGGGGACTACGAGCAGTACTTC.

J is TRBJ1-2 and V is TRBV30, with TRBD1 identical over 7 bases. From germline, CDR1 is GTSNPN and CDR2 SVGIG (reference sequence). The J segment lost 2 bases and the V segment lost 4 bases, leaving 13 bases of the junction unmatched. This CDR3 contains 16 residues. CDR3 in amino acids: CAWTGGSIEWNYGYTF. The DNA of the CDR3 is TGTGCCTGGACAGGGGGGTCTATCGAGTGGAACTATGGCTACACCTTC.

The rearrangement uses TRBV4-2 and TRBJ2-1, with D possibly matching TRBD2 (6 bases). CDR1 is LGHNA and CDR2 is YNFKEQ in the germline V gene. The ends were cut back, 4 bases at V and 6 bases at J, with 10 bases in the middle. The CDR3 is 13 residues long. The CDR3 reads CASSLTSTNEQFF. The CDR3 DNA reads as TGTGCCAGCAGCCTTACTAGCACCAATGAGCAGTTCTTC.

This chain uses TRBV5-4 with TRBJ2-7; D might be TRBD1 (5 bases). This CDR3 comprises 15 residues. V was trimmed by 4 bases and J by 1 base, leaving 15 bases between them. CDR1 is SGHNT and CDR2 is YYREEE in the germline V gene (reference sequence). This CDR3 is CASSVGRGSSYEQYF. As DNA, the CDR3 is TGTGCCAGCAGCGTCGGTAGGGGTTCATCCTACGAGCAGTACTTC.

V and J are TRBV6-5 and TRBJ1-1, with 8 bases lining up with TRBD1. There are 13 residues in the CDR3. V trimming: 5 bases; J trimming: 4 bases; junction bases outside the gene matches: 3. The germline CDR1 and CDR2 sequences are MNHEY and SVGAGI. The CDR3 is CASSLDRATEAFF. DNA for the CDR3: TGTGCCAGCAGTCTGGACAGGGCCACTGAAGCTTTCTTT.

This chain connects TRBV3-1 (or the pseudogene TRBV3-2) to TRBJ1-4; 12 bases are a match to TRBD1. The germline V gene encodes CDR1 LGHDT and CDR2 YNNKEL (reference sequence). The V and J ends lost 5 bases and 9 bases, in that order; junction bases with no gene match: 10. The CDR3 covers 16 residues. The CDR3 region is CASSDGTGGTGQKLFF. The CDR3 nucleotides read TGTGCCAGCAGCGACGGGACAGGGGGCACTGGGCAAAAACTGTTTTTT.